This T cell receptor (beta chain) was obtained from a study of blood T cell repertoires in COVID-19. Study summary: Both acute and convalescent COVID-19 samples were obtained from the United States, Italy and Spain. PBMCs, B-cell-depleted T cells, or T cells provided the cDNA or gDNA that made up the material.

Germline V gives CDR1 LGHDT, CDR2 YNNKEL (reference sequence). The CDR3 is 14 residues long. Deletions cut 3 bases from V and 4 bases from J, with 10 bases between. As originally analysed: Estimates of nucleated cell counts were drawn from the amplification of reference gene primers. The repertoire was sequenced with immunoSEQ multiplex PCR; TCRdb's copy has only in-frame clones and lacks some. V, J and clone size derive from that table, while D and trimming were established from the DNA sequence. The profile shows more than 150,000 clones, around 82% of them singletons. The chain recombines TRBV3-1 (or the pseudogene TRBV3-2) with TRBJ1-5, with a weak D call TRBD1 (5 bases). The sample consisted of peripheral blood. This clonotype originated in a man younger than 30 with active or convalescent COVID-19. The CDR3 DNA reads TGTGCCAGCAGCCATTCAGGGAAAAATCAGCCCCAGCATTTT. Amino acid sequence: CASSHSGKNQPQHF.